These 24 T cell receptor beta chains were all obtained from the same sample, sequenced in a study of T cells expressing NK-cell markers. Following a re-call of the 5' RACE reads, TCRdb has one entry per CDR3 protein and lacks DNA. The data include about 540,000 distinct CDR3 sequences; the top ten clones carry around 3.3%. Sequenced: blood T cells: a sorted CD56 or NKG2C T cell subset, CD4+ or CD8+ T cells, or bulk PBMC T cells (not recorded which). The origin of the receptors is a man aged 18 to 29 in good health.

V is TRBV29-1 and J is TRBJ1-1; no DNA is available, so the TRBD1 call from TCRdb remains unchecked. Germline CDR1 SQVTM, CDR2 ANQGSEA. The CDR3 extends over 14 amino acids. This CDR3 reads CSVEMARGDTEAFF.

This chain links TRBV5-1 with TRBJ1-2; TCRdb indicates TRBD1, and absent DNA this call remains unverified. Germline V CDR1 and CDR2: SGHRS, YFSETQ. The CDR3 consists of 14 residues. Here the CDR3 reads CASSFRQTEDGYTF.

The chain couples TRBV12-3 or TRBV12-4 to TRBJ2-1; TCRdb returns TRBD2, unconfirmable since there is no DNA. The CDR3 runs 16 residues. The CDR3 is CASSPSLGLAVNEQFF.

This rearrangement joins TRBV9 to TRBJ2-3; as DNA is missing, the TRBD1 call by TCRdb cannot be tested. This CDR3 contains 15 residues. Germline CDR1 SGDLS, CDR2 YYNGEE. The CDR3 sequence is CASSGSGTVWNTQYF.

V gene TRBV25-1 combines with J gene TRBJ1-6; TCRdb's D call of TRBD1 is untestable without DNA. The germline V gene has CDR1 MGHDK and CDR2 SYGVNS. CDR3 length: 16 amino acids. Here the CDR3 reads CASSDEGGTVLSPLHF.

The V call is TRBV29-1, the J call TRBJ2-5; TCRdb's D gene call, TRBD2, goes unchecked for lack of DNA. The CDR3 has 15 amino acids. Germline V gene sequence: CDR1 SQVTM, CDR2 ANQGSEA. The chain's CDR3 is CSVEGGRGIQETQYF.

This chain connects TRBV15 to TRBJ2-3; TCRdb's D call, TRBD2, is unchecked because there is no DNA. This CDR3 region has 16 residues. Germline CDR1 LNHNV, CDR2 YYDKDF (reference sequence). The CDR3 protein is CATSRDLTSVPDTQYF.

The chain employs TRBV12-3 or TRBV12-4 and TRBJ2-1; TCRdb calls TRBD2, which cannot be checked without DNA. The CDR3 sequence is 16 residues long. Here the CDR3 reads CASSLTVAGVMDEQFF.

V is TRBV20-1 and J is TRBJ2-7; without DNA, the TCRdb call of TRBD1 cannot be checked. The germline V gene has CDR1 DFQATT and CDR2 SNEGSKA (reference sequence). The CDR3 contains 13 residues. CDR3 amino acids: CSALPRDSYEQYF.

V gene TRBV5-1 combines with J gene TRBJ2-1; the TRBD1 assignment by TCRdb is unverifiable without DNA. The CDR3 totals 14 residues. The germline V gene encodes CDR1 SGHRS and CDR2 YFSETQ. The CDR3 sequence: CASRYRDPRNEQFF.

This chain connects TRBV7-2 to TRBJ2-1; lacking DNA, the TRBD2 call made by TCRdb goes unchecked. Germline V gene sequence: CDR1 SGHTA, CDR2 FQGNSA. The CDR3 totals 14 residues. The CDR3 region is CASSNRTRGNEQFF.

The rearrangement uses TRBV10-3 and TRBJ2-1; absent DNA, TCRdb's TRBD2 call cannot be checked. Germline CDR1 is ENHRY and CDR2 is SYGVKD. CDR3 length: 20 residues. The chain's CDR3 is CAISESGLAGEASSYNEQFF.

The chain uses TRBV12-3 or TRBV12-4 and TRBJ2-4; the TRBD2 assignment by TCRdb is unverifiable without DNA. This CDR3 has 14 amino acids. The CDR3 sequence: CASSLVGEGVIQYF.

The rearrangement links TRBV6-1 to TRBJ2-1; the TCRdb call, TRBD2, lacks DNA for checking. The CDR3 has 18 amino acids. The germline CDR1 and CDR2 sequences are MNHNS and SASEGT. The CDR3 here is CASSRRRIAASTFNEQFF.

This chain uses TRBV29-1 with TRBJ2-6; absent DNA, TCRdb's TRBD1 call cannot be checked. The CDR3 consists of 17 residues. CDR1 is SQVTM and CDR2 is ANQGSEA in the germline V gene. CDR3 loop: CSVAGTGKIPGANVLTF.

V gene TRBV29-1 combines with J gene TRBJ2-4; as DNA is missing, the TRBD2 call by TCRdb cannot be tested. The CDR3 covers 14 residues. Per the germline V gene, CDR1 is SQVTM and CDR2 is ANQGSEA. The CDR3 sequence is CSVRPALAKNIQYF.

The chain recombines TRBV27 with TRBJ1-1; TCRdb indicates TRBD1, and absent DNA this call remains unverified. The CDR3 sequence is 15 residues long. CDR1 and CDR2 (germline): MNHEY, SMNVEV (reference sequence). The CDR3 sequence is CASNPQTGANTEAFF.

The J gene is TRBJ1-2, the V gene TRBV12-3 or TRBV12-4. This CDR3 contains 13 residues. CDR3 residues: CASSLRVQSGYTF.

The J gene is TRBJ2-5, the V gene TRBV5-1; TCRdb calls TRBD1, which cannot be checked without DNA. CDR1 and CDR2 (germline): SGHRS, YFSETQ. The CDR3 is 15 residues long. The CDR3 region is CASSTSGQGGETQYF.

The chain links TRBV6-1 to TRBJ2-1; TCRdb's assignment of TRBD1 cannot be checked, as there is no DNA. The CDR3 contains 16 residues. Looked up from germline, CDR1 is MNHNS and CDR2 is SASEGT. CDR3 loop: CASSGDSLWSYNEQFF.

The V and J genes are TRBV7-9 and TRBJ1-1. CDR1 SEHNR and CDR2 FQNEAQ come from the germline V gene (reference sequence). The length of the CDR3 is 15 residues. CDR3 protein: CASSSGGRTNTEAFF.

The chain recombines TRBV2 with TRBJ2-2. Germline-derived CDR1 and CDR2 are SNHLY and FYNNEI. The CDR3 covers 14 residues. The CDR3 protein is CASSEAEGAGELFF.

This chain's CDR3 is CASSPGSQPQHF. The chain has TRBV6-2 or TRBV6-3 and TRBJ1-5; TCRdb names TRBD1, which stays unverified in the absence of DNA. The CDR3 covers 12 residues. Germline V gene lookup returns CDR1 MNHEY and CDR2 SVGEGT.

This chain connects TRBV6-1 to TRBJ2-2; TCRdb's D gene call, TRBD2, goes unchecked for lack of DNA. Germline V lookup: CDR1 MNHNS, CDR2 SASEGT. The CDR3 covers 16 residues. The CDR3 sequence is CASSEEAGVGTGELFF.